This T cell receptor (beta chain) was recovered during a study of cytomegalovirus exposure and HLA in healthy donors. As concerns this clone: Its antigen is undetermined.

CDR3 size: 12 residues. V lost 5 bases to trimming and J lost 9 bases, with 12 bases between them. Per the germline V gene, CDR1 is MNHEY and CDR2 is SVGAGI. Findings and caveats of the study: As confirmed in vitro, three CMV-associated chains were specific for CMV antigens. It was reported that the classifier diagnosed cytomegalovirus status with high specificity and sensitivity in both the original and validation cohorts.

Researchers ran the PCR with 60 Vbeta and 13 Jbeta primers. Sequenced by immunoSEQ multiplex PCR; TCRdb stores in-frame clones only, minus some. The sample consists of 200,000 to 250,000 clones, about 83% of them appearing once. The rearrangement links TRBV6-5 to TRBJ2-3; no reliable D call. Sequenced input: PBMCs. The clonotype was recovered from a middle-aged man in good health and CMV-seronegative. CDR3 DNA sequence: TGTGCCAGCAGTCTGACCCAGGAAACGCAGTATTTT. This sequence encodes CASSLTQETQYF.